One and the same sample provided the 5 T cell receptor beta chains below, sequenced in a study of OX40 agonist ivuxolimab in advanced cancers. Library method: the immunoSEQ multiplex PCR assay. As stored in TCRdb, this immuneACCESS dataset retains in-frame rearrangements with V and J assigned. A fraction of the clones does not appear; measured against another copy, unresolved V genes explain less than half of the discrepancy, and the remainder lacks a known reason. Across this sample there are 75,000 to 90,000 clones, with just under 95% seen only once. Jointly, the top ten make up about 0.61% of the sample. This specimen consisted of CD4+ or CD8+ T cells sorted from blood, obtained in a trial of the OX40 agonist ivuxolimab. These receptors came from an adult with an advanced solid tumor such as melanoma, head and neck, liver or kidney cancer.

The gene calls are TRBV7-9 and TRBJ2-7, with unresolved D. Germline CDR1 is SEHNR and CDR2 is FQNEAQ (reference sequence). CDR3 length: 14 residues. V lost 4 bases, J lost 3 bases, and 13 bases lay in between. Here the CDR3 DNA reads TGTGCCAGCAGCTGGTCGTTGGCGAACTACGAGCAGTACTTC. It specifies CASSWSLANYEQYF.

The chain links TRBV6-6 to TRBJ1-1; no clear D gene. V shed 7 bases and J shed 4 bases, with 10 bases lying between them. There are 12 residues in the CDR3. The germline V gene encodes CDR1 MNHNY and CDR2 SVGAGI (reference sequence). This CDR3 is CASTGRVTEAFF. The CDR3 DNA follows: TGTGCCAGCACTGGGCGAGTCACTGAAGCTTTCTTT.

The chain combines TRBV6-1 with TRBJ2-1; 9 nucleotides agree with TRBD1. Germline V CDR1 and CDR2: MNHNS, SASEGT. Trimming at V came to 4 bases and at J to 4 bases, leaving 2 bases not matched to a gene. This CDR3 spans 14 amino acids. CDR3 region: CASSGDRGYNEQFF. CDR3 sequence (DNA): TGTGCCAGCAGTGGAGACAGGGGGTACAATGAGCAGTTCTTC.

J is TRBJ2-7 and V is TRBV10-3; 12 bases match TRBD2. Germline V gene data show CDR1 as ENHRY and CDR2 as SYGVKD. The CDR3 consists of 20 residues. The V and J ends lost 3 bases and 3 bases, in that order; junction bases with no gene match: 18. CDR3 bases: TGTGCCATCAGTGATCGGAACCCAGGGACCGGGACTAGCGGGCGCTACGAGCAGTACTTC. Amino acid sequence: CAISDRNPGTGTSGRYEQYF.

V is TRBV6-5 and J is TRBJ1-1; D is uncertain. The CDR3 covers 16 residues. V was clipped by 0 bases and J by 4 bases, with 15 bases between them. Per the germline V gene, CDR1 is MNHEY and CDR2 is SVGAGI. CDR3 sequence: CASSYSRIPSPTEAFF. CDR3 DNA: TGTGCCAGCAGTTACTCGAGGATTCCCTCTCCCACTGAAGCTTTCTTT.